This entry lists 13 T cell receptor beta chains sequenced from one sample in a study of CD49a tissue-resident CD8 T cells in human skin (dated by TCRdb to 2015 to 2018). The method behind the library was the immunoSEQ multiplex PCR assay. TCRdb limited this immuneACCESS table to in-frame rearrangements with V and J called. A share of clones is missing; checked studies link under half to unresolved V genes, and the rest is unexplained. This sample lists some 1,400 clones; around 70% were detected once. The ten largest account for roughly 35% of the sample. Sequenced input: CLA- CD8+ effector memory T cells sorted from blood. The origin of the receptors is a human donor in good health.

The CDR3 loop is CASTSDRRSSGYTF. The CDR3, as DNA: TGTGCCAGCACAAGCGACAGGAGGTCCTCAGGCTACACCTTC. V gene TRBV27 combines with J gene TRBJ1-2, with a weak D call TRBD1 (6 bases). Germline V gene data show CDR1 as MNHEY and CDR2 as SMNVEV (reference sequence). The CDR3 loop spans 14 amino acids. Trimming cost V 7 bases and J 8 bases, with 20 bases left between them.

The chain joins TRBV4-1 to TRBJ2-4; 10 positions match TRBD2. This CDR3 is 15 amino acids long. Germline CDR1 MGHRA, CDR2 YSYEKL. V lost 0 bases, J lost 6 bases, and 2 bases stayed unmatched. The CDR3 nucleotides read TGCGCCAGCAGCCAAGAGCCTAGCGGGGGAAACATTCAGTACTTC. This encodes CASSQEPSGGNIQYF.

This CDR3 reads CASSIGTGEHEQYF. The DNA of the CDR3 is TGTGCCAGCAGCATCGGGACAGGGGAACACGAGCAGTACTTC. The rearrangement links TRBV6-5 to TRBJ2-7; 10 bases align to TRBD1. Germline assignment: CDR1 MNHEY and CDR2 SVGAGI. Trimming at V came to 6 bases and at J to 5 bases, leaving 7 bases not matched to a gene. The CDR3 has 14 residues.

By share, this clone counts as large. CDR3 DNA sequence: TGTGCCAGCAGTTACTGGCCAGGCACAGATACGCAGTATTTT. Its protein product is CASSYWPGTDTQYF. The V gene is TRBV6-6, the J gene TRBJ2-3, with D unresolved. Trimming took off 1 base at V and 1 base at J, with 6 bases between the two ends. CDR3 length: 14 residues. The germline gives CDR1 MNHNY, CDR2 SVGAGI (reference sequence).

This clone turned up a few times. The V call is TRBV2, the J call TRBJ2-7; the D gene is possibly TRBD1 (6 bases). Between the trimmed V and J ends, which lost 6 bases and 2 bases, there was a span of 14 bases. Per germline, CDR1 SNHLY and CDR2 FYNNEI. This CDR3 spans 14 amino acids. CDR3 region: CASRSGDQAYEQYF. The CDR3 nucleotides are TGTGCCAGCAGATCAGGGGATCAAGCCTACGAGCAGTACTTC.

The sample holds one count of this clone. V usage is TRBV7-2 and J usage is TRBJ1-2; 8 nucleotides line up with TRBD1. V lost 3 bases, J lost 2 bases, and 5 bases stayed unmatched. Germline V lookup: CDR1 SGHTA, CDR2 FQGNSA. This CDR3 comprises 15 residues. The CDR3 sequence is CASSFWTGNNYGYTF. The CDR3 coding sequence is TGTGCCAGCAGCTTTTGGACAGGGAACAACTATGGCTACACCTTC.

The J gene is TRBJ2-3, the V gene TRBV4-1, with unresolved D. This CDR3 has 15 amino acids. Germline V gene sequence: CDR1 MGHRA, CDR2 YSYEKL. V was shortened by 1 base and J by 0 bases, with 8 bases between the two germline ends. CDR3 DNA sequence: TGCGCCAGCAGCCAAGGTGCTATCAGCACAGATACGCAGTATTTT. It specifies CASSQGAISTDTQYF.

This sequence joins TRBV11-3 and TRBJ2-7, with D possibly TRBD1 on 5 matching bases. Trimming took 0 bases from V and 7 from J, leaving 7 bases between them. Per the germline V gene, CDR1 is SGHNT and CDR2 is YENEEA. The CDR3 is 12 residues long. This CDR3 reads CASSLDSGEQYF. CDR3 coding DNA: TGTGCCAGCAGCTTAGATTCAGGGGAGCAGTACTTC.

The chain employs TRBV18 and TRBJ2-7; 11 bases match TRBD1. The CDR3 runs 16 residues. Germline assignment: CDR1 KGHSH and CDR2 LQKENI. V was clipped by 6 bases and J by 1 base; unmatched bases: 8. As DNA, the CDR3 is TGTGCCAGCTCTGTGGACAGGGGGCAGAGGTCCTACGAGCAGTACTTC. This sequence encodes CASSVDRGQRSYEQYF.

This sequence joins TRBV6-4 and TRBJ2-3, with 11 nucleotides matching TRBD2. Trimming at V came to 4 bases and at J to 3 bases, leaving 3 bases not matched to a gene. This CDR3 is 15 amino acids long. CDR1 MRHNA and CDR2 SNTAGT come from the germline V gene. The CDR3 protein is CASSVSGGATDTQYF. The CDR3 bases are TGTGCCAGCAGTGTTAGCGGGGGGGCTACAGATACGCAGTATTTT.

The gene calls are TRBV4-2 and TRBJ1-5; 9 nucleotides line up with TRBD1. The V and J ends lost 1 base and 6 bases, in that order; junction bases with no gene match: 4. Germline loops: CDR1 LGHNA, CDR2 YNFKEQ. The CDR3 consists of 15 residues. Written as DNA, the CDR3 is TGTGCCAGCAGCCAAGGGGACAGGGAGGCTCAGCCCCAGCATTTT. Amino acid sequence: CASSQGDREAQPQHF.

This sequence joins TRBV5-5 and TRBJ1-5, with 12 bases fitting TRBD1. The CDR3 is 18 residues long. The V and J ends lost 0 bases and 1 base, in that order; junction bases with no gene match: 5. The germline gives CDR1 SGHKS, CDR2 YYEKEE (reference sequence). CDR3 DNA sequence: TGTGCCAGCAGCTTGGAGGGACAGGGGGCGGGAAGCAATCAGCCCCAGCATTTT. It codes for CASSLEGQGAGSNQPQHF. The full variable domain, with the rest looked up from reference TRBV5-5 and TRBJ1-5, is DAGVTQSPTHLIKTRGQQVTLRCSPISGHKSVSWYQQVLGQGPQFIFQYYEKEERGRGNFPDRFSARQFPNYSSELNVNALLLGDSALYLCASSLEGQGAGSNQPQHFGDGTRLSIL.

The chain is built from TRBV6-5 and TRBJ1-1; 9 bases align to TRBD1. Looked up from germline, CDR1 is MNHEY and CDR2 is SVGAGI. V shed 2 bases, J shed 0 bases, and the junction held 4 bases outside the gene matches. This CDR3 spans 16 amino acids. In DNA, the CDR3 is TGTGCCAGCAGTTACCGGGACAGGGCGGTGAACACTGAAGCTTTCTTT. Translation gives CASSYRDRAVNTEAFF.